The 8 T cell receptor beta chains reported below all come from one sample, sequenced in a study of persistence of HIV-infected CD4 T cells. Antigens of these TCRs are unknown. Sequencing used immunoSEQ version 4 in survey mode. Libraries were prepared by immunoSEQ multiplex PCR; TCRdb keeps only in-frame clonotypes and omits some of them. The data hold roughly 34,000 clones, with about 80% observed a single time. Lysates of CMV-infected fibroblasts at 10 ug/mL stimulated these cells. Sorted nonresponding memory CD4+ T cells were CD40L-negative, CD69-negative, CD45RO-high. The sample consisted of CD4+ T cells sorted from PBMCs after approximately 19-hour stimulation, taken from a patient who received antiretroviral therapy. Receptors originate from an adult woman with HIV who was CMV-seropositive.

The chain is built from TRBV15 and TRBJ2-1, with D maybe TRBD2 (5 bases). In germline, CDR1 is LNHNV, CDR2 YYDKDF (reference sequence). Between the trimmed V and J ends, which lost 8 bases and 3 bases, there was a span of 11 bases. This CDR3 has 13 amino acids. CDR3 sequence: CATGAALYNEQFF. The CDR3 nucleotides are TGTGCCACCGGAGCGGCCCTCTACAATGAGCAGTTCTTC.

V usage is TRBV9 and J usage is TRBJ2-2, with a possible D match to TRBD1 (5 bases). The CDR3 spans 14 residues. Germline V CDR1 and CDR2: SGDLS, YYNGEE. Between the trimmed V and J ends, which lost 4 bases and 5 bases, there was a span of 12 bases. CDR3 loop: CASSPLAGTGELFF. CDR3 nucleotide sequence: TGTGCCAGCAGCCCCCTCGCAGGGACCGGGGAGCTGTTTTTT. The full variable domain, in which reference TRBV9 and TRBJ2-2 provide the parts outside the CDR3, is DSGVTQTPKHLITATGQRVTLRCSPRSGDLSVYWYQQSLDQGLQFLIQYYNGEERAKGNILERFSAQQFPDLHSELNLSSLELGDSALYFCASSPLAGTGELFFGEGSRLTVL.

The chain carries TRBV18 and TRBJ1-1, with no clear D. The CDR3 is 12 amino acids. CDR1 and CDR2 from the germline V gene are KGHSH and LQKENI. V was cut by 8 bases and J by 4 bases, with 11 bases left in between. For the CDR3, the DNA is TGTGCCAGCGCCCCGTCTGGCACTGAAGCTTTCTTT. Its protein product is CASAPSGTEAFF.

The rearrangement links TRBV11-3 to TRBJ2-7; D gene unclear. The germline V gene has CDR1 SGHNT and CDR2 YENEEA. V was cut by 5 bases and J by 2 bases, with 7 bases left in between. CDR3 length equals 12 residues. In DNA form, the CDR3 reads TGTGCCAGCAGCCCAAGGGCCTACGAGCAGTACTTC. This encodes CASSPRAYEQYF.

V and J are TRBV5-4 and TRBJ2-2; TRBD1 is a possible D gene (5 bases). CDR1 SGHNT and CDR2 YYREEE come from the germline V gene (reference sequence). The CDR3 is made up of 16 amino acids. Trimming took 0 bases from V and 4 from J, leaving 13 bases between them. The CDR3 reads CASSLGGRPGTGELFF. DNA for the CDR3: TGTGCCAGCAGCTTGGGGGGCAGACCTGGCACCGGGGAGCTGTTTTTT.

The rearrangement uses TRBV18 and TRBJ1-2, with 9 bases that match TRBD1. The CDR3 has 15 amino acids. The germline CDR1 and CDR2 sequences are KGHSH and LQKENI. The ends lost 4 bases at V and 5 bases at J; junction bases unmatched: 8. The CDR3 reads CASSLNTDRGYGYTF. The CDR3 bases are TGTGCCAGCTCACTTAATACTGACAGGGGGTATGGCTACACCTTC.

The gene calls are TRBV30 and TRBJ1-5; D uncertain. CDR3 size: 15 residues. Germline assignment: CDR1 GTSNPN and CDR2 SVGIG (reference sequence). V lost 0 bases and J 0 bases, leaving 9 bases between the germline ends. The chain's CDR3 is CAWSVGPYSNQPQHF. The CDR3 DNA reads TGTGCCTGGAGTGTAGGCCCGTATAGCAATCAGCCCCAGCATTTT.

DNA for the CDR3: TGTGCCAGTAGTCTATCGAGGGGAGCAGGTCAGCCCCAGCATTTT. It specifies CASSLSRGAGQPQHF. V is TRBV19 and J is TRBJ1-5, with D perhaps TRBD1 (5 bases). V lost 5 bases and J 6 bases, leaving 17 bases between the germline ends. The CDR3 runs to 15 residues. CDR1 is LNHDA and CDR2 is SQIVND in the germline V gene (reference sequence). The entire variable domain, with the rest obtained from reference TRBV19 and TRBJ1-5, is as follows: DGGITQSPKYLFRKEGQNVTLSCEQNLNHDAMYWYRQDPGQGLRLIYYSQIVNDFQKGDIAEGYSVSREKKESFPLTVTSAQKNPTAFYLCASSLSRGAGQPQHFGDGTRLSIL.